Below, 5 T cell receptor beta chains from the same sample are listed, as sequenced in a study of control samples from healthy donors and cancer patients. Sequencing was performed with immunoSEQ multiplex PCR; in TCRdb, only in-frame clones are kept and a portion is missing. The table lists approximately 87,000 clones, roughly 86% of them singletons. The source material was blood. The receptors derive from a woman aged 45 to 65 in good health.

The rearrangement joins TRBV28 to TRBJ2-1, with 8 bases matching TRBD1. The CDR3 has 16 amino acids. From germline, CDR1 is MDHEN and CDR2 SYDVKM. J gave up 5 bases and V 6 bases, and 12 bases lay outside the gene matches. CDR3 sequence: CASSPYRADRDNEQFF. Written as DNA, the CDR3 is TGTGCCAGCAGCCCCTACAGGGCGGACAGGGACAATGAGCAGTTCTTC. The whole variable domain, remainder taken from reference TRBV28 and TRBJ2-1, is DVKVTQSSRYLVKRTGEKVFLECVQDMDHENMFWYRQDPGLGLRLIYFSYDVKMKEKGDIPEGYSVSREKKERFSLILESASTNQTSMYLCASSPYRADRDNEQFFGPGTRLTVL.

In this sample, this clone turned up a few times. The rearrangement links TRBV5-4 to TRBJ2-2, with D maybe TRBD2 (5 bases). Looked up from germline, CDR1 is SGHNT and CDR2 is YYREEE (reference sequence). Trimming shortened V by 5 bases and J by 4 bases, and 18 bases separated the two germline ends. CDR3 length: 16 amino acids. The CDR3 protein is CASSPTYREATGELFF. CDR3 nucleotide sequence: TGTGCCAGCAGTCCTACGTACCGGGAAGCCACCGGGGAGCTGTTTTTT.

CDR3 amino acids: CASSTGVGYEQYF. The CDR3 region has the DNA TGTGCCAGCAGCACTGGCGTAGGCTACGAGCAGTACTTC. The V gene is TRBV7-3, the J gene TRBJ2-7; D uncertain. Germline CDR1 and CDR2: SGHTA and FQGTGA. V was trimmed by 5 bases and J by 3 bases, leaving 11 bases between them. The CDR3 runs to 13 residues.

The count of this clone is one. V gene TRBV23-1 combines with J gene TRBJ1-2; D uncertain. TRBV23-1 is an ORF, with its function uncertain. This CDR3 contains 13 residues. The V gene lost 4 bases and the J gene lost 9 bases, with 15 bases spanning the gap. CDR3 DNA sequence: TGCGCCAGCAGTCGCGGCAGGTCCCCGTGCTACACCTTC. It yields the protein CASSRGRSPCYTF.

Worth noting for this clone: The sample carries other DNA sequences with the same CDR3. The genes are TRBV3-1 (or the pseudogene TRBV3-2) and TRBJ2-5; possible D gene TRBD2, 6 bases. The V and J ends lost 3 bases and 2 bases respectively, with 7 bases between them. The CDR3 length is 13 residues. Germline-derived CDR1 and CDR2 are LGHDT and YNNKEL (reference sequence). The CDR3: CASSQGLQETQYF. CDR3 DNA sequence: TGTGCCAGCAGCCAGGGACTGCAAGAGACCCAGTACTTC.